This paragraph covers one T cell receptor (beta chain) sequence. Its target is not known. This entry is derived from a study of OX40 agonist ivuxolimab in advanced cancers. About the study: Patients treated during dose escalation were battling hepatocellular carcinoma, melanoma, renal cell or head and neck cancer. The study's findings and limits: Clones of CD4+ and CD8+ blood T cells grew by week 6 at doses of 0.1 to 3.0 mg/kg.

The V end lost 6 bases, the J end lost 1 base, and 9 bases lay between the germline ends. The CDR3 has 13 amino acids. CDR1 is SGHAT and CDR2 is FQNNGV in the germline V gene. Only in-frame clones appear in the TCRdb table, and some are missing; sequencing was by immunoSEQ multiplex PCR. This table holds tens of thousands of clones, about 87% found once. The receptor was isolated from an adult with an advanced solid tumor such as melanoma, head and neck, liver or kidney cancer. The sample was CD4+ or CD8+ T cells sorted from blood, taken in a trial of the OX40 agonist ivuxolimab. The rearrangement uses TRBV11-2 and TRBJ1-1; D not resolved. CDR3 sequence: CASRLSRNTEAFF. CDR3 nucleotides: TGTGCCAGCAGGCTGTCTAGGAACACTGAAGCTTTCTTT.